This T cell receptor (beta chain) was sequenced in a study of breast tumors, draining lymph nodes, adjacent tissues. Germline-derived CDR1 and CDR2 are SGDLS and YYNGEE. V shed 3 bases and J shed 1 base, with 9 bases lying between them. CDR3 size: 14 residues. TCRdb redid the calling of the multiplex PCR reads with MiXCR, one entry per CDR3 protein. The table records some 250,000 distinct CDR3 sequences, around 34% of them present only once. This clonotype was observed many times. Breast cancer patients provided tissue from their axillary draining lymph nodes. This rearrangement joins TRBV9 to TRBJ2-3; D is perhaps TRBD1 (6 bases). The sequence came from a female donor with breast cancer. Some clones in this sample may be carry-over from other donors' samples. The sample consisted of axillary lymph node tissue. The CDR3 spells CASSAGTRTDTQYF. Written as DNA, the CDR3 is TGTGCCAGCAGCGCCGGGACACGCACAGATACGCAGTATTTT.